The 18 T cell receptor beta chains below were found in one sample sequenced in a study of Graves' ophthalmopathy and Graves' hyperthyroidism. The authors amplified TCR beta CDR3 regions, and they did so from RNA transcripts for repertoire sequencing. The workflow started with a first-round RT-PCR run with HTBI primers and then moved on to a second-round multiplex PCR. TCRdb itself ran the multiplex PCR reads through MiXCR, one entry per CDR3 protein. This table holds a few hundred thousand distinct CDR3 sequences, about 17% found once. Sequencing input: peripheral blood. These receptors originate from an adult woman with stable Graves' hyperthyroidism.

The chain employs TRBV11-2 and TRBJ2-5; D gene uncertain. Germline V gives CDR1 SGHAT, CDR2 FQNNGV. The CDR3 extends over 14 amino acids. V lost 4 bases to trimming and J lost 5 bases, with 14 bases between them. The CDR3 reads CASSSAEGRETQYF. CDR3 bases: TGTGCCAGCAGCTCGGCTGAAGGGCGGGAGACCCAGTACTTC.

The chain is built from TRBV18 and TRBJ2-5; D is uncertain. The CDR3 length is 12 residues. CDR1 is KGHSH and CDR2 is LQKENI in the germline V gene. Trimming removed 6 bases from V and 4 bases from J, with 9 bases in between. The CDR3, as DNA: TGTGCCAGCTCCGCAAACGCAGAGACCCAGTACTTC. Amino acids: CASSANAETQYF.

This clonotype has a count of ten or more. This chain joins TRBV7-9 and TRBJ1-2; no clear D gene. With 5 bases removed from V and 4 bases from J, the gap between germline ends came to 11 bases. Germline CDR1 and CDR2: SEHNR and FQNEAQ (reference sequence). The CDR3 is made up of 13 amino acids. CDR3 bases: TGTGCCAGCAGCCCCGCCAGGAGCTATGGCTACACCTTC. Translated: CASSPARSYGYTF.

This clonotype has a count of ten or more. This chain joins TRBV20-1 and TRBJ1-2; the match to TRBD1 covers 9 bases. The trim removed 6 bases at V and 8 bases at J, leaving 7 bases unmatched. Per germline, CDR1 DFQATT and CDR2 SNEGSKA (reference sequence). The CDR3 loop spans 12 amino acids. CDR3 nucleotides: TGCAGTGCGGGACAGGGCATGGGCGGCTACACCTTC. Its protein product is CSAGQGMGGYTF.

This clonotype was recorded many times. The gene calls are TRBV28 and TRBJ1-6, with D hard to call. Looked up from germline, CDR1 is MDHEN and CDR2 is SYDVKM. Trimming removed 3 bases at V and 5 bases at J, with 8 bases between. The CDR3 spans 14 residues. The CDR3, as DNA: TGTGCCAGCAGTTTCGCTCTTCATAATTCACCCCTCCACTTT. Translated: CASSFALHNSPLHF.

Regarding this clonotype: This may be a read error, as it is one base from a much larger clone. CDR3: CASSSAGGDTGELCF. The DNA for the CDR3 is TGCGCCAGCAGTTCGGCGGGAGGGGACACCGGGGAGCTGTGTTTT. The chain combines TRBV5-1 with TRBJ2-2, with 9 bases aligning to TRBD2. CDR1 is SGHRS and CDR2 is YFSETQ in the germline V gene. The CDR3 totals 15 residues.

In its sample, this clonotype was seen many times. This chain joins TRBV6-1 and TRBJ2-7, with D perhaps TRBD2 (5 bases). The V and J ends lost 5 bases and 0 bases respectively, with 14 bases between them. The CDR3 sequence is 15 residues long. Germline loops: CDR1 MNHNS, CDR2 SASEGT. The CDR3, as DNA: TGTGCCAGCAGTCTAATAGCGCCCAGCTCCTACGAGCAGTACTTC. Protein sequence: CASSLIAPSSYEQYF.

The genes are TRBV3-1 and TRBJ1-1; D call uncertain. This CDR3 is 12 amino acids long. V was shortened by 7 bases and J by 8 bases, with 14 bases between the two germline ends. Germline loops: CDR1 LGHDT, CDR2 YNNKEL (reference sequence). CDR3 residues: CASIGLGEEAFF. In nucleotides, the CDR3 is TGTGCCAGCATAGGTCTTGGGGAAGAAGCTTTCTTT.

This clonotype turned up a few times. CDR3 sequence: CASSGPGGWDSGAYEQYF. CDR3 nucleotide sequence: TGTGCCAGCAGTGGGCCAGGGGGCTGGGACTCCGGGGCCTACGAGCAGTACTTC. The chain uses TRBV2 and TRBJ2-7; 8 bases fit TRBD1. Germline CDR1 is SNHLY and CDR2 is FYNNEI. The CDR3 loop spans 18 amino acids. Losses at the gene ends were 4 bases for V and 2 bases for J; bases not matched to a gene: 16.

This clonotype was seen repeatedly, ten times or more. CDR3 region: CASRPHGSGSYEQYF. In nucleotides, the CDR3 is TGTGCCAGCCGTCCCCACGGGAGCGGGTCCTACGAGCAGTACTTC. V usage is TRBV6-2 or TRBV6-3 and J usage is TRBJ2-7; D perhaps matches TRBD2 (6 bases). Trimming took 8 bases from V and 1 from J, leaving 18 bases between them. The germline gives CDR1 MNHEY, CDR2 SVGEGT. CDR3 length: 15 residues.

J is TRBJ1-2 and V is TRBV12-3 or TRBV12-4; D remains ambiguous. The germline V and J ends were trimmed by 3 bases and 2 bases, with 7 bases remaining between them. The CDR3 runs 13 residues. The CDR3 region is CASSLWQNYGYTF. The CDR3, as DNA: TGTGCCAGCAGTTTGTGGCAGAACTATGGCTACACCTTC.

This clonotype was seen ten or more times. Given the absence of the conserved phenylalanine or tryptophan at the CDR3 end, a read error is likely. This chain connects TRBV5-1 to TRBJ1-2; D remains unclear. Deletions cut 4 bases from V and 2 bases from J, with 15 bases between. CDR1 is SGHRS and CDR2 is YFSETQ in the germline V gene. The CDR3 length is 15 residues. This CDR3 is CASSPGLRENYGYTS. The CDR3 DNA sequence: TGCGCCAGCAGCCCCGGACTGAGAGAGAACTATGGCTACACCTCC.

Ten or more counts support this clonotype. The chain is built from TRBV14 and TRBJ1-2; weak D call: TRBD1 (6 bases). CDR3 length: 15 residues. The germline V and J ends were trimmed by 0 bases and 6 bases, with 14 bases remaining between them. Germline CDR1 and CDR2: SGHDN and FVKESK. In DNA form, the CDR3 reads TGTGCCAGCAGCCAAGATCGGGGCAGGGGCAATGGCTACACCTTC. It specifies CASSQDRGRGNGYTF.

The rearrangement uses TRBV12-3 or TRBV12-4 and TRBJ2-7, with TRBD2 matching over 7 bases. V lost 5 bases to trimming and J lost 3 bases; unmatched junction nucleotides: 7. The CDR3 has 14 residues. CDR3 nucleotide sequence: TGTGCCAGCAGTCCGGGACTACTCCGCTACGAGCAGTACTTC. Translated: CASSPGLLRYEQYF.

The chain employs TRBV6-1 and TRBJ1-1, with D unclear. Between the trimmed V and J ends, which lost 7 bases and 5 bases, there was a span of 14 bases. CDR3 length: 13 amino acids. Looked up from germline, CDR1 is MNHNS and CDR2 is SASEGT. CDR3 DNA sequence: TGTGCCAGCAATGACCCCGGACCGACTGAAGCTTTCTTT. As protein: CASNDPGPTEAFF.

This clonotype was found many times. The rearrangement joins TRBV20-1 to TRBJ1-1, with a tentative D call TRBD1 (6 bases). CDR3 length: 16 residues. The germline gives CDR1 DFQATT, CDR2 SNEGSKA (reference sequence). The V gene lost 0 bases and the J gene lost 2 bases, with 16 bases spanning the gap. Here the CDR3 reads CSAREFRTGKNTEAFF. The CDR3 DNA follows: TGCAGTGCTAGAGAGTTCCGAACAGGGAAAAACACTGAAGCTTTCTTT.

In the case of this clonotype: A much bigger clone sits one base away, suggesting this may be a read error. Because the CDR3 is missing its conserved closing phenylalanine or tryptophan, this is likely a read error. The chain couples TRBV6-2 or TRBV6-3 to TRBJ2-7, with a weak D call TRBD1 (5 bases). Per germline, CDR1 MNHEY and CDR2 SVGEGT. There are 13 residues in the CDR3. The CDR3 sequence: CAGSLVQGTEQYL. CDR3 DNA: TGTGCCGGCAGTTTGGTCCAGGGAACCGAGCAGTACCTC.

This clonotype has a count of ten or more. This rearrangement joins TRBV12-3 or TRBV12-4 to TRBJ2-6; TRBD1 might be the D (6 bases). Deletions cut 7 bases from V and 2 bases from J, with 12 bases between. This CDR3 is 15 amino acids long. CDR3 loop: CASNSQGTGANVLTF. CDR3 DNA sequence: TGTGCCAGCAACTCTCAGGGGACTGGGGCCAACGTCCTGACTTTC.